This TCR beta chain stems from a study of cytomegalovirus exposure and HLA in healthy donors. As to this clone: No antigen is known for it.

General study results and limits: Altogether, 164 TCR beta chains were recorded as cytomegalovirus-associated. In the approximately 130 validation repertoires, a later analysis found that first-cohort TCR clusters tended to co-occur. High specificity and sensitivity for cytomegalovirus status were reported for the classifier.

Germline values: CDR1 LGHNT, CDR2 FRNRAP. The CDR3 loop spans 16 amino acids. V lost 4 bases, J lost 3 bases, and 8 bases stayed unmatched. Produced via immunoSEQ multiplex PCR; TCRdb's table is partial and in-frame only. The sample has approximately 200,000 clones, about 81% seen once. Input material: PBMCs. V is TRBV12-5 and J is TRBJ1-2, with 10 bases lining up with TRBD1. The origin of this receptor is a woman under 40 in good health and CMV-seronegative. The CDR3 coding sequence is TGTGCTAGTGGTTCGACCGGGACAGGGGATCACTATGGCTACACCTTC. This codes for CASGSTGTGDHYGYTF.